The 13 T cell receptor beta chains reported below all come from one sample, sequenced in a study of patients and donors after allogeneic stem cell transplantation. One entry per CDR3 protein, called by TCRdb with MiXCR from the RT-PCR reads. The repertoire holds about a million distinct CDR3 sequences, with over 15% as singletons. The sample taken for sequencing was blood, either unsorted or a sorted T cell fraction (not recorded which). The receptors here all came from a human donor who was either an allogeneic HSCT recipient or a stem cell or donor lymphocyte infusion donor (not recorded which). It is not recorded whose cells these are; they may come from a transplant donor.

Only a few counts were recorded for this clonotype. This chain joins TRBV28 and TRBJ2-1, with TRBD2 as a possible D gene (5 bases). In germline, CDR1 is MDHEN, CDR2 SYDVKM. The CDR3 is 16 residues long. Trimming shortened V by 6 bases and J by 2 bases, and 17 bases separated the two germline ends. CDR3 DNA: TGTGCCAGCAGCCTAATAGGACTTAGGACCTACAATGAGCAGTTCTTC. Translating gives CASSLIGLRTYNEQFF.

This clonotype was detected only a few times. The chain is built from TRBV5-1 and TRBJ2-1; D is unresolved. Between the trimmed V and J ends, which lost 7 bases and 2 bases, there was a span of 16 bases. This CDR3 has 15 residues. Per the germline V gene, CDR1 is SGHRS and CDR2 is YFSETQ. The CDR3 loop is CASSPSIPTYNEQFF. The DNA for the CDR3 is TGCGCCAGCTCCCCGTCAATCCCTACCTACAATGAGCAGTTCTTC.

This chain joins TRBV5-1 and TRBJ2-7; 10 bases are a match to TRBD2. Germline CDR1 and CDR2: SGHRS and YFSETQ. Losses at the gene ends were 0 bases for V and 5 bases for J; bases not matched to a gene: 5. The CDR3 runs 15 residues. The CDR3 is CASSLVRLAGDEQYF. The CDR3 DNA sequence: TGCGCCAGCAGCTTGGTCCGGCTAGCGGGGGACGAGCAGTACTTC.

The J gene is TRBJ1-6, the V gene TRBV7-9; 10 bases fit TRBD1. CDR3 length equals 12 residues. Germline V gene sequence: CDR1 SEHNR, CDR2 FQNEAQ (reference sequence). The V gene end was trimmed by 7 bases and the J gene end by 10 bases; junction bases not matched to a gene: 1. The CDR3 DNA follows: TGTGCCAGCACGACAGGGGGCTCACCCCTCCACTTT. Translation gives CASTTGGSPLHF.

Here the CDR3 reads CATSRVVGRATNEKLFF. The CDR3 DNA sequence: TGTGCCACCAGCAGAGTCGTAGGGCGCGCAACTAATGAAAAACTGTTTTTT. The chain has TRBV15 and TRBJ1-4; D unresolved. V gave up 1 base and J gave up 0 bases, with 12 bases separating them. Per the germline V gene, CDR1 is LNHNV and CDR2 is YYDKDF (reference sequence). The CDR3 runs 17 residues.

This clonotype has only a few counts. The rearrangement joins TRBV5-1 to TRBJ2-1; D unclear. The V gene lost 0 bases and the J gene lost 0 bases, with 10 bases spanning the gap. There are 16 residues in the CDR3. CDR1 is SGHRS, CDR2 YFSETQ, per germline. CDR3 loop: CASSLDLGNSYNEQFF. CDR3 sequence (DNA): TGCGCCAGCAGCTTGGATTTGGGGAACTCCTACAATGAGCAGTTCTTC.

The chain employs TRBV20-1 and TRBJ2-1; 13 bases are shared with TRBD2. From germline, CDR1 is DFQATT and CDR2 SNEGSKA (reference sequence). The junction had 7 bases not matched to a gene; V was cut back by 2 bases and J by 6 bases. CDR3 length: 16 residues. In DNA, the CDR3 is TGCAGTGCTAGACACCCTTGGACTAGCGGGGGCAATGAGCAGTTCTTC. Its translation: CSARHPWTSGGNEQFF.

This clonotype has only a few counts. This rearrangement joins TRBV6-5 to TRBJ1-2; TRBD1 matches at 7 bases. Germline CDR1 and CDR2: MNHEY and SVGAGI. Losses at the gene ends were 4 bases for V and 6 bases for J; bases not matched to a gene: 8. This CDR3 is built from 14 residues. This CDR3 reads CASSSTGLDNGYTF. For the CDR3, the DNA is TGTGCCAGCAGTTCGACAGGGTTGGACAATGGCTACACCTTC.

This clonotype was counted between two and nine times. DNA for the CDR3: TGCGCCAGCAGCCAAGATCCGGCAGGAAGGTTTTCTGGGGCCAACGTCCTGACTTTC. Residues: CASSQDPAGRFSGANVLTF. The genes are TRBV4-3 and TRBJ2-6; D is ambiguous. The ends were cut back, 0 bases at V and 1 base at J, with 16 bases in the middle. The CDR3 extends over 19 amino acids. Per the germline V gene, CDR1 is LGHNA and CDR2 is YSLEER.

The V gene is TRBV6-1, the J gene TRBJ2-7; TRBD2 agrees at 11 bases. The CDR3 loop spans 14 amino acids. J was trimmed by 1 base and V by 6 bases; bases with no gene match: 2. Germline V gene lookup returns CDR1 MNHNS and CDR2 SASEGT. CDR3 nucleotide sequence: TGTGCCAGCAGGGGACTAGCGGAATCCTACGAGCAGTACTTC. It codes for CASRGLAESYEQYF.

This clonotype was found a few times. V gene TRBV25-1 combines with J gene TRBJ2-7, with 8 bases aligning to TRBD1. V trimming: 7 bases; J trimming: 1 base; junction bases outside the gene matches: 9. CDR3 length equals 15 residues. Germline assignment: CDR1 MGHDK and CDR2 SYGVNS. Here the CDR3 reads CASTRTGSLSYEQYF. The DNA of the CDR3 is TGTGCCAGCACTCGGACAGGGTCATTATCCTACGAGCAGTACTTC.

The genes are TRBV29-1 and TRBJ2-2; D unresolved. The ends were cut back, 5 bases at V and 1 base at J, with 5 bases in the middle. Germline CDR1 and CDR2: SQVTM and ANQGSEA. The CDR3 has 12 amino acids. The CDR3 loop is CSVYWNTGELFF. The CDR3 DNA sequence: TGCAGCGTTTACTGGAACACCGGGGAGCTGTTTTTT.

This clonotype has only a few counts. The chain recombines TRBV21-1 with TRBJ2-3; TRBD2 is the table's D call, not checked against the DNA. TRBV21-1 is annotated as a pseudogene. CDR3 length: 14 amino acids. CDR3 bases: TGTGCCAGCAGCAAGACTAGCGGGGGGGATACGCAGTATTTT. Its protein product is CASSKTSGGDTQYF.